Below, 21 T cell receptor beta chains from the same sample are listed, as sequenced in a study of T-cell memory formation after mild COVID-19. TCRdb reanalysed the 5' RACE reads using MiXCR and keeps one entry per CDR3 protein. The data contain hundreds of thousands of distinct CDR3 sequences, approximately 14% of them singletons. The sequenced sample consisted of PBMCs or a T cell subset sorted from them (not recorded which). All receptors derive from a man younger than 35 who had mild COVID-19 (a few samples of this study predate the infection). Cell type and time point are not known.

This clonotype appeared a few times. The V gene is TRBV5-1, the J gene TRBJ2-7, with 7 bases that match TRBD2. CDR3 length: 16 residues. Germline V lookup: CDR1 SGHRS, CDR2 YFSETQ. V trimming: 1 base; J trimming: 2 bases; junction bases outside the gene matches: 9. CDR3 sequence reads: CASSLLSAGETYEQYF. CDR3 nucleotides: TGCGCCAGCAGCTTGTTATCGGCGGGGGAAACCTACGAGCAGTACTTC.

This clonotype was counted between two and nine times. Written as DNA, the CDR3 is TGCAGTGCTTGGGACAGCTATGGCTACACCTTC. Its translation is CSAWDSYGYTF. The V call is TRBV20-1, the J call TRBJ1-2, with 7 bases aligning to TRBD1. V gave up 5 bases and J gave up 4 bases; unmatched junction bases: 1. CDR3 size: 11 residues. From germline, CDR1 is DFQATT and CDR2 SNEGSKA (reference sequence).

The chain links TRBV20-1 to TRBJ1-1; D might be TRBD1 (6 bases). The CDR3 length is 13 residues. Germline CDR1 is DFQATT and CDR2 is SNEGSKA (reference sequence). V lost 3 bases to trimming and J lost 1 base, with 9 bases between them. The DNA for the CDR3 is TGCAGTGCTAGGCCAGGGGAGAACACTGAAGCTTTCTTT. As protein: CSARPGENTEAFF.

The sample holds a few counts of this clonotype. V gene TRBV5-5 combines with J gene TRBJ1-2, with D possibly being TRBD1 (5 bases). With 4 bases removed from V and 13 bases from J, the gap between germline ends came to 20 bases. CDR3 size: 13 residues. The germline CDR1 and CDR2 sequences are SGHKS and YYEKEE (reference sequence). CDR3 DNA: TGTGCCAGCAGCATAACCACGGGGGTCCGGGCCACCTTC. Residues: CASSITTGVRATF.

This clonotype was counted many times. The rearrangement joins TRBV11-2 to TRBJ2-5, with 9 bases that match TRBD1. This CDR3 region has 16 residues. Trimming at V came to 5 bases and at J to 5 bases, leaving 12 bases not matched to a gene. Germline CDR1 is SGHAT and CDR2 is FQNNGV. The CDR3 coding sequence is TGTGCCAGCAGCCCTTGGACAGGGGCGGGCCGGGAGACCCAGTACTTC. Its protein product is CASSPWTGAGRETQYF. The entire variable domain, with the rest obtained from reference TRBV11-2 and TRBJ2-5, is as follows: EAGVAQSPRYKIIEKRQSVAFWCNPISGHATLYWYQQILGQGPKLLIQFQNNGVVDDSQLPKDRFSAERLKGVDSTLKIQPAKLEDSAVYLCASSPWTGAGRETQYFGPGTRLLVL.

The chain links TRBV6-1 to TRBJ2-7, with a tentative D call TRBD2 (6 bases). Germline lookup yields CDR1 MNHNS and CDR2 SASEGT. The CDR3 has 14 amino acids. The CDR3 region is CASRDETRGYDQYV. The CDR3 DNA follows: TGTGCCAGCAGGGATGAGACTAGGGGCTACGATCAGTACGTC.

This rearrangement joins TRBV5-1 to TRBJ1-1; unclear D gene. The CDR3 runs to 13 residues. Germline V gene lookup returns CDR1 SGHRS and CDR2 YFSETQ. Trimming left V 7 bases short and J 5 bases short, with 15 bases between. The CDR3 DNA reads TGCGCCAGCGGTGTAAATGAGGGAACTGAAGCTTTCTTT. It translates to CASGVNEGTEAFF.

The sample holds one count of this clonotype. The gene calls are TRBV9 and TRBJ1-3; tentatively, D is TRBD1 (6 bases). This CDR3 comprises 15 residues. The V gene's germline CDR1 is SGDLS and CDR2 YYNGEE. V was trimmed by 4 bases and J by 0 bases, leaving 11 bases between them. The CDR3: CASSPGHLSGNTIYF. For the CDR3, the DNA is TGTGCCAGCAGCCCGGGACACCTCTCTGGAAACACCATATATTTT.

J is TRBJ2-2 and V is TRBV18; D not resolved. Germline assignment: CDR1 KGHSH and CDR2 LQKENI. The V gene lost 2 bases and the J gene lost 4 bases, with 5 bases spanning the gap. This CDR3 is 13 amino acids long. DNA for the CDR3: TGTGCCAGCTCACCAACGGTCACCGGGGAGCTGTTTTTT. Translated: CASSPTVTGELFF.

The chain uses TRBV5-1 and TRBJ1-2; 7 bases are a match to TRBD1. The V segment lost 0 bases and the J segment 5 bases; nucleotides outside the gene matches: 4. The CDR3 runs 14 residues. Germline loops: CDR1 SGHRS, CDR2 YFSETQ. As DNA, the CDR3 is TGCGCCAGCAGCTTGGAGGGGGCCTGGTATGGCTACACCTTC. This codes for CASSLEGAWYGYTF.

The CDR3 spells CASSNRDSNQPQHF. CDR3 nucleotides: TGTGCCAGCAGCAACAGGGATAGCAATCAGCCCCAGCATTTT. V and J are TRBV12-3 or TRBV12-4 and TRBJ1-5, with D maybe TRBD1 (6 bases). Trimming removed 6 bases at V and 0 bases at J, with 9 bases between. CDR3 length equals 14 residues.

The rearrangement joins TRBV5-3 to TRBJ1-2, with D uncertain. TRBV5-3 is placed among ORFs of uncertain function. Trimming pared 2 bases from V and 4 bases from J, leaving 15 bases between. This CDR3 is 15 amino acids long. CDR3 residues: CARSFRQAPSYGYTF. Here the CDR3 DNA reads TGTGCCAGAAGCTTTCGCCAAGCCCCGAGCTATGGCTACACCTTC.

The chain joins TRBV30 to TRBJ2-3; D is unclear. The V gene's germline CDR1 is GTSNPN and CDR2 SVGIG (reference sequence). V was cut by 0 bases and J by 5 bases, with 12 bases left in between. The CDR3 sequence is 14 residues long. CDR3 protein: CAWSVWGRKDTQYF. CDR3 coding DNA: TGTGCCTGGAGTGTATGGGGTCGGAAAGATACGCAGTATTTT.

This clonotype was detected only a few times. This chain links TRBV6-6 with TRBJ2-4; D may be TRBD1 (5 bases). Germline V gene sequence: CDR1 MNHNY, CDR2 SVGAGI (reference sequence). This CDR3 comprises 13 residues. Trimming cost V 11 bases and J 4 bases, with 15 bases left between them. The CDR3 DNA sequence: TGTGCCTCCTGGGGCAGGGTAAAAAACATTCAGTACTTC. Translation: CASWGRVKNIQYF.

The CDR3 sequence: CASSSSLGTQYF. Written as DNA, the CDR3 is TGTGCCAGCAGCTCCAGTTTAGGGACCCAGTACTTC. The chain links TRBV7-9 to TRBJ2-5; D call uncertain. V was pared by 4 bases and J by 7 bases, with 10 bases between. Germline V gene sequence: CDR1 SEHNR, CDR2 FQNEAQ (reference sequence). The CDR3 sequence is 12 residues long.

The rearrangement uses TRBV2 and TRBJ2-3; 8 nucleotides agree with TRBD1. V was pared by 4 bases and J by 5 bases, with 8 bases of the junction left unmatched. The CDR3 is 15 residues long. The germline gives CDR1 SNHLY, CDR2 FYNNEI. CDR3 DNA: TGTGCCAGCAGTGGACAGGGGCCCAGGGGAGATACGCAGTATTTT. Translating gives CASSGQGPRGDTQYF.

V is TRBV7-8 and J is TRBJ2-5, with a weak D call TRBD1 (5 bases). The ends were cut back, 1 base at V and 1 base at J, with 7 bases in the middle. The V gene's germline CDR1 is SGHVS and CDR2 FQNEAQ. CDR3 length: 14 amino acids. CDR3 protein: CASSLVRVQETQYF. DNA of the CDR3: TGTGCCAGCAGCTTAGTCAGGGTCCAAGAGACCCAGTACTTC.

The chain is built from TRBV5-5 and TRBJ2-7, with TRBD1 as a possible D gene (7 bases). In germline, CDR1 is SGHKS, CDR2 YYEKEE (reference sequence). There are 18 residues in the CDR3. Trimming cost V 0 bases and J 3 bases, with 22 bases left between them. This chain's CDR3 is CASSLVAGGNTLIYEQYF. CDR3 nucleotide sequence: TGTGCCAGCAGCTTGGTTGCAGGGGGGAACACCTTGATCTACGAGCAGTACTTC.

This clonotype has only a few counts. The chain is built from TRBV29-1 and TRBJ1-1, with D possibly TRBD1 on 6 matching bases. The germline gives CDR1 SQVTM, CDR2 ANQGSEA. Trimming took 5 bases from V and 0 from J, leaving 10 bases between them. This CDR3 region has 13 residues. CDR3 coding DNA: TGCAGCGTTAGAGGACAGTTGAACACTGAAGCTTTCTTT. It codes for CSVRGQLNTEAFF.

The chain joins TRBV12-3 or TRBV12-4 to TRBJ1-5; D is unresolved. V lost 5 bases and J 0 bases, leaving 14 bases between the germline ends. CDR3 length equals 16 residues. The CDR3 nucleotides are TGTGCCAGCAGTACGAACAACCAATATAGCAATCAGCCCCAGCATTTT. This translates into CASSTNNQYSNQPQHF.

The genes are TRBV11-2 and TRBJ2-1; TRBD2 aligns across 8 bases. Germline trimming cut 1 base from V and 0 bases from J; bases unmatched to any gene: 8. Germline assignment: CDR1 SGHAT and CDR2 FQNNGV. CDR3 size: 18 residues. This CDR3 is CASSLAAQRGSSYNEQFF. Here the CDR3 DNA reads TGTGCCAGCAGCTTAGCGGCTCAGCGGGGGAGCTCCTACAATGAGCAGTTCTTC. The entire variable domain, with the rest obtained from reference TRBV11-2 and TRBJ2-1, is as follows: EAGVAQSPRYKIIEKRQSVAFWCNPISGHATLYWYQQILGQGPKLLIQFQNNGVVDDSQLPKDRFSAERLKGVDSTLKIQPAKLEDSAVYLCASSLAAQRGSSYNEQFFGPGTRLTVL.